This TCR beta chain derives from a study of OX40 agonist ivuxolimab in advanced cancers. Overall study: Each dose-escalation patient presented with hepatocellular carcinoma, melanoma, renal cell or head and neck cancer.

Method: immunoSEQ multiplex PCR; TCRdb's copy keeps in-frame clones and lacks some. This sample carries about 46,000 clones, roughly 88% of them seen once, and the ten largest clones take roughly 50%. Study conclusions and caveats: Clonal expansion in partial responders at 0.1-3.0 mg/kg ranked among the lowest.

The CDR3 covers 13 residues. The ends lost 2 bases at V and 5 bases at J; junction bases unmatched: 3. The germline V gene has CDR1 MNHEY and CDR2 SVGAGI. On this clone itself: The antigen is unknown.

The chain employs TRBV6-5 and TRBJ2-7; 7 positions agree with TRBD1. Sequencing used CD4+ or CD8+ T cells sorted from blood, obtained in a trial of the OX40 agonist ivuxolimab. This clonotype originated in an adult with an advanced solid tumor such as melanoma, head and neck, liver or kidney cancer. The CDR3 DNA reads TGTGCCAGCAGTTACAACAGGGGTCACGAGCAGTACTTC. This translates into CASSYNRGHEQYF.